A selection of T cell receptor beta chains follows, all from one sample in a study of PD-1 blockade in classical Hodgkin lymphoma. Assay: immunoSEQ multiplex PCR; the TCRdb copy retains only in-frame clones and omits some. The table records 9,100 or so clones, roughly four fifths of them present only once. Sequences were derived from CD8+ T cells from blood, sampled before the fourth cycle of nivolumab. The receptors derive from a human donor with classical Hodgkin lymphoma. Each CDR3 is given with its conserved first and last residue. Each record gives: D gene, clone size, J gene, V gene, CDR3 DNA, CDR3 protein. A D gene is named only where the DNA matches it firmly. The listing skips clone size in some rows; elsewhere it reads once, few, many or a size class.

>NA|NA|TRBJ2-1|TRBV28
TGTGCCAGCAGTAGAGCCCGGCCGGGTGAGCAGTTCTTC
CASSRARPGEQFF
>NA|NA|TRBJ1-5|TRBV6-5
TGTGCCAGCAGACCAGTGGGAAGAAATCAGCCCCAGCATTTT
CASRPVGRNQPQHF
>TRBD1|NA|TRBJ1-5|TRBV28
TGTGCCAGCAGCAACGACAGGGGCAATCAGCCCCAGCATTTT
CASSNDRGNQPQHF
>NA|NA|TRBJ1-2|TRBV4-1
TGCGCCAGCAGCCAGGAAACAGGGATCCTTAACTATGGCTACACCTTC
CASSQETGILNYGYTF
>TRBD2|NA|TRBJ2-2|TRBV6-4
TGTGCCAGCAGTGACACCACGGGGGGAGATGCCGGGGAGCTGTTTTTT
CASSDTTGGDAGELFF
>NA|NA|TRBJ2-7|TRBV10-3
TGTGCCATCAGTGACCCCCTCACCTACGAGCAGTACTTC
CAISDPLTYEQYF
>NA|NA|TRBJ2-3|TRBV10-3
TGTGCCATCAGTGGTCCCCTGGGGGTTTCGGAAAGGGGAGATACGCAGTATTTT
CAISGPLGVSERGDTQYF
>NA|NA|TRBJ2-5|TRBV11-2
TGTGCCAGCAGTCAAGAGGTGCTACCACAAGAGACCCAGTACTTC
CASSQEVLPQETQYF
>TRBD2|NA|TRBJ2-7|TRBV5-5
TGTGCCAGCAGCTTGGCCAGTCGAGTGACTAGCGGGGGGTTTTACTACGAGCAGTACTTC
CASSLASRVTSGGFYYEQYF
>TRBD1|NA|TRBJ2-7|TRBV29-1
TGCAGCGTCGGTCCCGGGACAGTTCCCAGAGTCGACGAGCAGTACTTC
CSVGPGTVPRVDEQYF
>NA|NA|TRBJ2-7|TRBV9
TGTGCCAGCAGCGTAGCTCCCGGGGCCCTACGCGAGCAGTACTTC
CASSVAPGALREQYF
>NA|NA|TRBJ2-7|TRBV30
TGTGCCTGGAGTCTTTACCGGGACGTATACGAGCAGTACTTC
CAWSLYRDVYEQYF
>TRBD1|NA|TRBJ1-1|TRBV6-1
TGTGCCAGCAGTGTCGACAGGGGGGCGAACACTGAAGCTTTCTTT
CASSVDRGANTEAFF
>NA|few|TRBJ2-7|TRBV27
TGTGCCAGCAGTAGGGGATGGGAGCAGTACTTC
CASSRGWEQYF
>TRBD1|NA|TRBJ1-4|TRBV9
TGTGCCAGCAGCGTAAGGGGACAGAGTAATGAAAAACTGTTTTTT
CASSVRGQSNEKLFF
>NA|few|TRBJ1-5|TRBV19
TGTGCCAGTAGTATAATCGGGAATCAGCCCCAGCATTTT
CASSIIGNQPQHF
>NA|NA|TRBJ1-3|TRBV28
TGTGCCAGCAGTCCCCCCAGCAGGAGCCTAAACACCATATATTTT
CASSPPSRSLNTIYF
>TRBD1|medium-sized|TRBJ1-2|TRBV28
TGTGCCAGCAGTTTCCCCGGCAGGGGGTCAGGCTACACCTTC
CASSFPGRGSGYTF
>TRBD1|few|TRBJ1-5|TRBV2
TGTGCCAGCGTCCGGGACAGTGGCAATCAGCCCCAGCATTTT
CASVRDSGNQPQHF
>NA|NA|TRBJ2-1|TRBV6-5
TGTGCCAGCAGTTACGGGACACGAACCTACAATGAGCAGTTCTTC
CASSYGTRTYNEQFF
>NA|NA|TRBJ1-5|TRBV27
TGTGCCAGCAGTCCGACGCAATACAATCAGCCCCAGCATTTT
CASSPTQYNQPQHF